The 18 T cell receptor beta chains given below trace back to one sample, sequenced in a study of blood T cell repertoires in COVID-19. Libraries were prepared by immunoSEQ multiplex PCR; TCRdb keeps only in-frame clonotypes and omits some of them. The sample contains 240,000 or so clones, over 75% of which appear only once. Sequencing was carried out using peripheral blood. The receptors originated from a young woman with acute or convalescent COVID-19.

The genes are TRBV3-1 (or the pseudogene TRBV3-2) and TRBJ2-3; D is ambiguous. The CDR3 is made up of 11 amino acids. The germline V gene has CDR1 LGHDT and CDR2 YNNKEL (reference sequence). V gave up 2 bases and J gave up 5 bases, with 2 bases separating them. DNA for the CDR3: TGTGCCAGCAGCCAACTAGATACGCAGTATTTT. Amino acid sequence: CASSQLDTQYF.

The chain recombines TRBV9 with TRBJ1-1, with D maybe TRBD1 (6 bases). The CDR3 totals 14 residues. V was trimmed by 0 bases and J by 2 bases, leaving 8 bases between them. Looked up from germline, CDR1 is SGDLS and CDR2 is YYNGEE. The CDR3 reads CASSVGTVNTEAFF. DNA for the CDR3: TGTGCCAGCAGCGTAGGGACAGTCAACACTGAAGCTTTCTTT.

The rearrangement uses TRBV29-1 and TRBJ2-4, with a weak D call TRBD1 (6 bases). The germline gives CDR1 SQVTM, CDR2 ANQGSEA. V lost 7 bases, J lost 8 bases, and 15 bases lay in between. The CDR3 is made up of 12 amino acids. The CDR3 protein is CSAAGDVDIQYF. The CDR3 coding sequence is TGCAGCGCCGCAGGGGATGTAGACATTCAGTACTTC.

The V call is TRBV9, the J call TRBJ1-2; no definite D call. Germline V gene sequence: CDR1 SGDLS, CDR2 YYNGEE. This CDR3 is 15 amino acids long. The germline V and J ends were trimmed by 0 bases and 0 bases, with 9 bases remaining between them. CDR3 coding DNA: TGTGCCAGCAGCGTAGCGCCGTTAGCTAACTATGGCTACACCTTC. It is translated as CASSVAPLANYGYTF.

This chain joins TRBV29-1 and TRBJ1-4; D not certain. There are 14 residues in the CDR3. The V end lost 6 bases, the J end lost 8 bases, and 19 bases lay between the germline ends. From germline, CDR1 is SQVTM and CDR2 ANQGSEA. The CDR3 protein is CSVRRAGIGEKLFF. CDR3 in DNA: TGCAGCGTACGGAGGGCCGGGATAGGGGAAAAACTGTTTTTT. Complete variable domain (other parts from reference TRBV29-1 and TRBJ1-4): SAVISQKPSRDICQRGTSLTIQCQVDSQVTMMFWYRQQPGQSLTLIATANQGSEATYESGFVIDKFPISRPNLTFSTLTVSNMSPEDSSIYLCSVRRAGIGEKLFFGSGTQLSVL.

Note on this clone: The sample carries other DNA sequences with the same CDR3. The CDR3 region is CASRGSTDTQYF. The CDR3 DNA sequence: TGTGCCAGTCGGGGGTCCACAGATACGCAGTATTTT. The chain uses TRBV19 and TRBJ2-3; D might be TRBD2 (6 bases). V was cut by 8 bases and J by 2 bases, with 8 bases left in between. This CDR3 is 12 amino acids long. CDR1 and CDR2 from the germline V gene are LNHDA and SQIVND (reference sequence).

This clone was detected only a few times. In DNA, the CDR3 is TGTGCCAGCAGTTACCCTAGGGGTGTAGCGGCGACCTACAATGAGCAGTTCTTC. Translation gives CASSYPRGVAATYNEQFF. J is TRBJ2-1 and V is TRBV6-2 or TRBV6-3, with D perhaps TRBD2 (6 bases). CDR3 size: 18 residues. Germline-derived CDR1 and CDR2 are MNHEY and SVGEGT. V lost 2 bases and J 2 bases, leaving 19 bases between the germline ends.

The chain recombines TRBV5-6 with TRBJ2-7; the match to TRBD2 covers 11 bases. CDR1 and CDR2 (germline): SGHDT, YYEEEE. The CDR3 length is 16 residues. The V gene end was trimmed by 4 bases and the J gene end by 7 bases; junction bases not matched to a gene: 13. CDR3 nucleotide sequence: TGTGCCAGCAGCCACCCCTATAGCGGGAGGGCGGGGGAGCAGTACTTC. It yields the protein CASSHPYSGRAGEQYF.

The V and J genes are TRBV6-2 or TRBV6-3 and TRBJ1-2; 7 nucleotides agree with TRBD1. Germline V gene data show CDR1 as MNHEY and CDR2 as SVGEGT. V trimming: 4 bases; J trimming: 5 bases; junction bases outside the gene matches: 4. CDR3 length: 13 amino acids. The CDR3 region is CASSFGRGYGYTF. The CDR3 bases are TGTGCCAGCAGTTTCGGCAGGGGGTATGGCTACACCTTC.

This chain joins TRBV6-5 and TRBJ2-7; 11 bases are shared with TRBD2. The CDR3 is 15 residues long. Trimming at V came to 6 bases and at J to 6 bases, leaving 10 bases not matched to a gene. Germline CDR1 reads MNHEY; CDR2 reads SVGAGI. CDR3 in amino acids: CASRSVAGGPSEQYF. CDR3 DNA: TGTGCCAGCAGATCGGTAGCGGGAGGGCCCAGCGAGCAGTACTTC.

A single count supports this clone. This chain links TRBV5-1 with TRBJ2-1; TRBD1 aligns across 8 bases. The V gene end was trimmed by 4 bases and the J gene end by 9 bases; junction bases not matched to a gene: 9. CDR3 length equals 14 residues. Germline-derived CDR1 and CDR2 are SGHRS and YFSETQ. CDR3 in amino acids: CASSLGQGEGEQFF. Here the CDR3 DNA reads TGCGCCAGCAGCCTAGGACAGGGTGAGGGTGAGCAGTTCTTC. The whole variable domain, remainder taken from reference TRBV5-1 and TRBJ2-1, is KAGVTQTPRYLIKTRGQQVTLSCSPISGHRSVSWYQQTPGQGLQFLFEYFSETQRNKGNFPGRFSGRQFSNSRSEMNVSTLELGDSALYLCASSLGQGEGEQFFGPGTRLTVL.

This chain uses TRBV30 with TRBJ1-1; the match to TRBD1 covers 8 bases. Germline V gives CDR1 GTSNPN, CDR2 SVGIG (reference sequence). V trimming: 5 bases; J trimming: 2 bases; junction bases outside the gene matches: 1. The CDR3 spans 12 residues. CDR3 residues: CAWGQGNTEAFF. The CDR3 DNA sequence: TGTGCCTGGGGACAGGGTAACACTGAAGCTTTCTTT.

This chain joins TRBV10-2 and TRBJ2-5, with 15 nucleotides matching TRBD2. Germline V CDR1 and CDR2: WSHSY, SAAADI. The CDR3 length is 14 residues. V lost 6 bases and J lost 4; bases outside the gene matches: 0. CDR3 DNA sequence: TGCGCCAGCAGGGGACTAGCGGGAGGAGAGACCCAGTACTTC. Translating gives CASRGLAGGETQYF.

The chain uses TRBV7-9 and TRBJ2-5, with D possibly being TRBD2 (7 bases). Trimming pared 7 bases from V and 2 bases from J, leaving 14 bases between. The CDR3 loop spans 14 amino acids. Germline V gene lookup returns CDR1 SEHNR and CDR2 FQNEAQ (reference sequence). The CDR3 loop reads CASTWGGGQETQYF. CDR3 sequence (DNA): TGTGCCAGCACGTGGGGGGGCGGTCAAGAGACCCAGTACTTC.

The CDR3, as DNA: TGTGCCAGCAGCCGATTTACAGGGCCGAACACTGAAGCTTTCTTT. The encoded protein is CASSRFTGPNTEAFF. This chain links TRBV6-5 with TRBJ1-1, with D possibly being TRBD1 (6 bases). CDR1 is MNHEY, CDR2 SVGAGI, per germline. CDR3 length: 15 residues. The V end lost 6 bases, the J end lost 1 base, and 15 bases lay between the germline ends.

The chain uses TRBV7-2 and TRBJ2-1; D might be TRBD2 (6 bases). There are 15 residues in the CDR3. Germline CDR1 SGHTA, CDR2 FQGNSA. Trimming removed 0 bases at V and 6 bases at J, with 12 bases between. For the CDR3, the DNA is TGTGCCAGCAGCTTAGCCCCGGGGGTATTCAATGAGCAGTTCTTC. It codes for CASSLAPGVFNEQFF.

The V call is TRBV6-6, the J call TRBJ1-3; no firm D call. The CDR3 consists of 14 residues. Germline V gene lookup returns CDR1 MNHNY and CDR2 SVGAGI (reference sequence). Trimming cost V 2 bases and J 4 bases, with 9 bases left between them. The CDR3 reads CASSYAESGNTIYF. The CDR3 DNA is TGTGCCAGCAGTTACGCGGAGTCGGGAAACACCATATATTTT.

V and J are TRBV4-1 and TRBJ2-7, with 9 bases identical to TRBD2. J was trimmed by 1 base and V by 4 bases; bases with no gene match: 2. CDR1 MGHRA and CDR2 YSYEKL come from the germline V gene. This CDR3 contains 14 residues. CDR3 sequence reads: CASSRSGSSYEQYF. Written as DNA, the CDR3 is TGCGCCAGCAGCCGTAGCGGGAGTTCCTACGAGCAGTACTTC.